This TCR beta chain was profiled in a study of Graves' ophthalmopathy and Graves' hyperthyroidism. Investigators amplified TCR beta CDR3 regions from RNA transcripts. Scientists carried out first-round RT-PCR using HTBI primers and then a second-round multiplex PCR. Each CDR3 protein is one row after TCRdb ran MiXCR on the multiplex PCR reads. The sample lists 680,000 or so distinct CDR3 sequences; 20% to 25% were seen once. Germline CDR1 is SGHRS and CDR2 is YFSETQ. V dropped 8 bases and J dropped 0 bases, with 16 bases sitting between them. The CDR3 is 15 amino acids. In its sample, this clonotype was seen a few times. Hyperthyroidism patients were newly diagnosed, ill under 2 months, and aged 18 to 65 years. Out of about 9.6 ml of fresh peripheral blood, PBMCs were obtained.

This TCR was recovered from a woman aged 18-35 years with stable Graves' hyperthyroidism. Some clones in this sample may be carry-over from other donors' samples. This sequence joins TRBV5-1 and TRBJ2-3, with D possibly TRBD2 on 6 matching bases. Sequencing used peripheral blood. The CDR3 sequence: CARPRYGTSTDTQYF. For the CDR3, the DNA is TGCGCCAGGCCACGGTACGGGACTAGCACAGATACGCAGTATTTT.